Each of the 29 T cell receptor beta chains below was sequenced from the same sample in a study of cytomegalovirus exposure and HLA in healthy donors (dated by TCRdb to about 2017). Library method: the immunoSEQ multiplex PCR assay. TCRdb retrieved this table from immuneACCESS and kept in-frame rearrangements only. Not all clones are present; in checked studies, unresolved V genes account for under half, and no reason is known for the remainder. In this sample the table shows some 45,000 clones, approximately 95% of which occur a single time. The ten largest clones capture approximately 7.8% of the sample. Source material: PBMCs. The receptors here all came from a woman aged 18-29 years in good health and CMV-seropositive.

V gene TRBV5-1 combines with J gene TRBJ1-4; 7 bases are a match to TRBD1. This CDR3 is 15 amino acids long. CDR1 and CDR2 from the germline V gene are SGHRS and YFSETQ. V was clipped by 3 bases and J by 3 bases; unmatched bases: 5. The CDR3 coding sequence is TGCGCCAGCAGCTCGGAGGGGGCAGCTAATGAAAAACTGTTTTTT. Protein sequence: CASSSEGAANEKLFF.

In nucleotides, the CDR3 is TGCGCCAGCAGTCGGGCAGGGAACTCTGGGGCCAACGTCCTGACTTTC. Translated, it gives CASSRAGNSGANVLTF. The rearrangement links TRBV5-1 to TRBJ2-6; perhaps TRBD1 as D (5 bases). In germline, CDR1 is SGHRS, CDR2 YFSETQ. The CDR3 extends over 16 amino acids. Trimming stripped 5 bases from V and 0 bases from J, with 12 bases between.

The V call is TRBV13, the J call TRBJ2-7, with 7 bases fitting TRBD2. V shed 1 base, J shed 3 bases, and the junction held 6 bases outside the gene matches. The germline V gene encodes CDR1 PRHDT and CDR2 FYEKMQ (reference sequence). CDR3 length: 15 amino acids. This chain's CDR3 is CASSLDRAGIYEQYF. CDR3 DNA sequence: TGTGCCAGCAGCTTAGACCGAGCGGGAATCTACGAGCAGTACTTC.

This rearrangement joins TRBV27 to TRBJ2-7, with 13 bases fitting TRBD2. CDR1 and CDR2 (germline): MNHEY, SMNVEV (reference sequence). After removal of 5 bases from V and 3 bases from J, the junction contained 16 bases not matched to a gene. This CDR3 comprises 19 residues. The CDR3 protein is CASSPPPGLAGDPHYEQYF. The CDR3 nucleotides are TGTGCCAGCAGTCCCCCCCCTGGACTAGCGGGAGACCCCCACTACGAGCAGTACTTC.

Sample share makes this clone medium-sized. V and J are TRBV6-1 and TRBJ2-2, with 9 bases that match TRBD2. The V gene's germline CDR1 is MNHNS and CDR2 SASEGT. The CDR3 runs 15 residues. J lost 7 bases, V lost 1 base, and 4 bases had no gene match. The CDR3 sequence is CASSEEASGVGELFF. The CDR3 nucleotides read TGTGCCAGCAGTGAAGAGGCTAGCGGGGTCGGGGAGCTGTTTTTT.

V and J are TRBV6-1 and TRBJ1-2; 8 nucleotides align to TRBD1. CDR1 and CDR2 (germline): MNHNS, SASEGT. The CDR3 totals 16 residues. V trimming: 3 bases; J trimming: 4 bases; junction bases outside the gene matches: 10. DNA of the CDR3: TGTGCCAGCAGTGAGACCTCTGGACAGGGAGGCTATGGCTACACCTTC. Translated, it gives CASSETSGQGGYGYTF.

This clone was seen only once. For the CDR3, the DNA is TGTGCCAGCAGTCGTGGCGGGTACTCTCACGAGCAGTACTTC. It specifies CASSRGGYSHEQYF. The chain employs TRBV6-5 and TRBJ2-7; tentative D call: TRBD2 (5 bases). The CDR3 is 14 amino acids. Germline V gene data show CDR1 as MNHEY and CDR2 as SVGAGI. The ends were cut back, 5 bases at V and 5 bases at J, with 16 bases in the middle.

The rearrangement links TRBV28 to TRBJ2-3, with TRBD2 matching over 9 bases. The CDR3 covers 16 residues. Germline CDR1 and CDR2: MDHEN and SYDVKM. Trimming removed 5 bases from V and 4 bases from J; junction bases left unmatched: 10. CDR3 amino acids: CASSPLRSGRADTQYF. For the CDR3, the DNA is TGTGCCAGCAGTCCACTCCGTAGCGGGAGAGCAGATACGCAGTATTTT.

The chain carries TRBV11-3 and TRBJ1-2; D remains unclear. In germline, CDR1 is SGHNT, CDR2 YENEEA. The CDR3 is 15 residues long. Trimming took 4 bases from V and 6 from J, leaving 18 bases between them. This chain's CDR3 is CASSSVGVGGHGYTF. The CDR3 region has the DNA TGTGCCAGCAGCTCCGTCGGGGTCGGAGGACATGGCTACACCTTC. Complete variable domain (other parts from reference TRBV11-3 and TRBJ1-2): EAGVVQSPRYKIIEKKQPVAFWCNPISGHNTLYWYLQNLGQGPELLIRYENEEAVDDSQLPKDRFSAERLKGVDSTLKIQPAELGDSAVYLCASSSVGVGGHGYTFGSGTRLTVV.

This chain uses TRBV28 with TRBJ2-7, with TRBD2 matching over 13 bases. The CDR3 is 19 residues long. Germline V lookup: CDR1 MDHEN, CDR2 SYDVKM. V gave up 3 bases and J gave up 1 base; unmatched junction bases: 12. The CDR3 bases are TGTGCCAGCAGTTTGAATCGGGTTGCGGGACTAGCGGGATCCTACGAGCAGTACTTC. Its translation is CASSLNRVAGLAGSYEQYF.

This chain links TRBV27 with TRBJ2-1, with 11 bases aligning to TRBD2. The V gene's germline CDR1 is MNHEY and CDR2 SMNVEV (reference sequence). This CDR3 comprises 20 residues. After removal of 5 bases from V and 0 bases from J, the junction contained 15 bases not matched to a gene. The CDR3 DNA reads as TGTGCCAGCAGTACCCCGGGGGTAGCGGGAGGGCCGAGCTCCTACAATGAGCAGTTCTTC. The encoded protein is CASSTPGVAGGPSSYNEQFF.

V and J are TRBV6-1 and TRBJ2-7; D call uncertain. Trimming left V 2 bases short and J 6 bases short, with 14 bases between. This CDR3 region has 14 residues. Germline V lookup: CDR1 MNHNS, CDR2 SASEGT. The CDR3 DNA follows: TGTGCCAGCAGTGAATATGGCAGTCGATTCGAGCAGTACTTC. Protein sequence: CASSEYGSRFEQYF.

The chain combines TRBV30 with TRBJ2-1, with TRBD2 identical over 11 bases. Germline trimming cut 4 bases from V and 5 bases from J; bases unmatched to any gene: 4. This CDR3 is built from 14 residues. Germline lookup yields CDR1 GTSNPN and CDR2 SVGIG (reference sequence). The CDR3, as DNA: TGTGCCTGGAAGGGGGGACTAGCGGACAATGAGCAGTTCTTC. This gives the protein CAWKGGLADNEQFF.

This chain's CDR3 is CASSPPGTSGRIYEQYF. CDR3 DNA: TGTGCCAGCAGTCCCCCGGGGACTAGCGGGCGGATCTACGAGCAGTACTTC. The chain has TRBV28 and TRBJ2-7; the match to TRBD2 covers 12 bases. CDR1 is MDHEN, CDR2 SYDVKM, per germline. CDR3 length: 17 residues. With 5 bases clipped from V and 3 bases from J, the junction kept 11 bases outside the gene matches.

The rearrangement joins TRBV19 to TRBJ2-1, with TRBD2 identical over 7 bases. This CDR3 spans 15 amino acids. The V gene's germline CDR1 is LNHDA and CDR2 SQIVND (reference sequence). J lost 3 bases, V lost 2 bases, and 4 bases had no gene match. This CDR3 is CASSISSGVYNEQFF. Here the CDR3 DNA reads TGTGCCAGTAGTATATCCAGCGGGGTCTACAATGAGCAGTTCTTC.

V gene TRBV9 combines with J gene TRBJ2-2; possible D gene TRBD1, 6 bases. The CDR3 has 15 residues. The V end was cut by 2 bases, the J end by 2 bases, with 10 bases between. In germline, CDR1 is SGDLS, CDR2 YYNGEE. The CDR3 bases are TGTGCCAGCAGCGTGAGAGGGACAAACACCGGGGAGCTGTTTTTT. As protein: CASSVRGTNTGELFF.

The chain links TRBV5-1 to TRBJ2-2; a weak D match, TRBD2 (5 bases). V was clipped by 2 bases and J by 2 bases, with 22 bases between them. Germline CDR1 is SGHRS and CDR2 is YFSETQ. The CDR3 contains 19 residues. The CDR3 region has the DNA TGCGCCAGCAGCTTTAGCCGACACGACGGGCTAGCTAACACCGGGGAGCTGTTTTTT. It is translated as CASSFSRHDGLANTGELFF. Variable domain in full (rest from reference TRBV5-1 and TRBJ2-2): KAGVTQTPRYLIKTRGQQVTLSCSPISGHRSVSWYQQTPGQGLQFLFEYFSETQRNKGNFPGRFSGRQFSNSRSEMNVSTLELGDSALYLCASSFSRHDGLANTGELFFGEGSRLTVL.

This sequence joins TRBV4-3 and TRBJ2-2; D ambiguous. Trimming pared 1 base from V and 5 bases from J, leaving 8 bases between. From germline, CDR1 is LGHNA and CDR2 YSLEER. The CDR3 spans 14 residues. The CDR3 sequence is CASSQVVETGELFF. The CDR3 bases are TGCGCCAGCAGCCAAGTCGTTGAGACCGGGGAGCTGTTTTTT.

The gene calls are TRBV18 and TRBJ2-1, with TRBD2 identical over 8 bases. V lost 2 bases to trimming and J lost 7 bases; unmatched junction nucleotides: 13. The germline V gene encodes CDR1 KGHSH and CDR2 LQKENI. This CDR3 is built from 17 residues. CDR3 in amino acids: CASSPTPRATGGNEQFF. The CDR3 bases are TGTGCCAGCTCACCAACACCAAGGGCCACGGGGGGGAATGAGCAGTTCTTC.

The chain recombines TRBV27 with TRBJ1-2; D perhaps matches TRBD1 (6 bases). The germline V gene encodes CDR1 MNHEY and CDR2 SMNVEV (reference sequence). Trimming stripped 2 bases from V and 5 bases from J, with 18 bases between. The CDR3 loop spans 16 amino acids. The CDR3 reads CASSLTISDSPYGYTF. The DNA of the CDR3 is TGTGCCAGCAGTTTAACAATCTCGGACAGTCCTTATGGCTACACCTTC.

This chain's CDR3 is CASSRRRTGDGTGELFF. DNA for the CDR3: TGTGCCAGCAGCCGACGTAGAACAGGGGATGGCACCGGGGAGCTGTTTTTT. The V call is TRBV5-4, the J call TRBJ2-2; 7 nucleotides align to TRBD1. Trimming removed 4 bases from V and 4 bases from J; junction bases left unmatched: 13. Germline lookup yields CDR1 SGHNT and CDR2 YYREEE (reference sequence). This CDR3 region has 17 residues. Combining the CDR3 with reference TRBV5-4 and TRBJ2-2 gives the whole variable domain ETGVTQSPTHLIKTRGQQVTLRCSSQSGHNTVSWYQQALGQGPQFIFQYYREEENGRGNFPPRFSGLQFPNYSSELNVNALELDDSALYLCASSRRRTGDGTGELFFGEGSRLTVL.

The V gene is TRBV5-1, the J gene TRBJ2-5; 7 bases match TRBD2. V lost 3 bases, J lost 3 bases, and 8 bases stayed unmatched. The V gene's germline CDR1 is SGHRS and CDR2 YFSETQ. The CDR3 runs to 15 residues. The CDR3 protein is CASSWNSGWEETQYF. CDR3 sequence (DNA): TGCGCCAGCAGCTGGAATAGCGGGTGGGAAGAGACCCAGTACTTC.

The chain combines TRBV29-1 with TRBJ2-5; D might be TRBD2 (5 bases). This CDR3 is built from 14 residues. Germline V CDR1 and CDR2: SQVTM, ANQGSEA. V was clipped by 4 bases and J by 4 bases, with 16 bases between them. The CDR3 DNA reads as TGCAGCGTTGTATATAATGAGGGCGGAGAGACCCAGTACTTC. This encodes CSVVYNEGGETQYF. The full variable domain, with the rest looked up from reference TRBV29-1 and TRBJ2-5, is SAVISQKPSRDICQRGTSLTIQCQVDSQVTMMFWYRQQPGQSLTLIATANQGSEATYESGFVIDKFPISRPNLTFSTLTVSNMSPEDSSIYLCSVVYNEGGETQYFGPGTRLLVL.

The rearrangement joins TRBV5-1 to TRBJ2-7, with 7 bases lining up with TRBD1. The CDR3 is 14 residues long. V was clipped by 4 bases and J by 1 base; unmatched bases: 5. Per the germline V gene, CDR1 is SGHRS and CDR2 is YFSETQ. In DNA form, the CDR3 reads TGCGCCAGCAGCGCTGACAGGGTTTCCTACGAGCAGTACTTC. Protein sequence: CASSADRVSYEQYF.

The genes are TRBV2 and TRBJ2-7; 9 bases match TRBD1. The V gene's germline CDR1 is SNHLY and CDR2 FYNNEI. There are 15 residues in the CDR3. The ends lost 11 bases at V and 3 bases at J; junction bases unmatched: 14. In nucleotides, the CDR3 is TGTGCCGGCAAAAGGGACGGACAGGGGAACTACGAGCAGTACTTC. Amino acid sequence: CAGKRDGQGNYEQYF.

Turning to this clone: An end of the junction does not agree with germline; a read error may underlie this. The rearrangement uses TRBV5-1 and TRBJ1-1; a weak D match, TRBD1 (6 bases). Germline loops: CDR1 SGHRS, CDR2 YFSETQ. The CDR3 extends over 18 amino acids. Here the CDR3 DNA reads TGCGCCAGCAGTTTGGGGGGCAGTTCGGGCGGAGGGGCCACTGAAGCTTTCTTT. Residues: CASSLGGSSGGGATEAFF.

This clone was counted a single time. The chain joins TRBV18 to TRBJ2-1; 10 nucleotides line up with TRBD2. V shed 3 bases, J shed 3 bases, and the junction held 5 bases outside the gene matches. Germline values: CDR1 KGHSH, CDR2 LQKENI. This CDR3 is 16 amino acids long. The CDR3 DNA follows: TGTGCCAGCTCACCGGTCAGGACTAGCGGCTACAATGAGCAGTTCTTC. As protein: CASSPVRTSGYNEQFF.

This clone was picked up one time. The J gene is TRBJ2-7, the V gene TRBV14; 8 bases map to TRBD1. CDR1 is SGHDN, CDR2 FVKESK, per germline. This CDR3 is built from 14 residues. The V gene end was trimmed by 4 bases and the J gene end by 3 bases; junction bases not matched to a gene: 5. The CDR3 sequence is CASSPGTGRYEQYF. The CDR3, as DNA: TGTGCCAGCAGCCCCGGGACAGGACGCTACGAGCAGTACTTC. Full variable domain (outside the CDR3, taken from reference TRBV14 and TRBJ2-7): EAGVTQFPSHSVIEKGQTVTLRCDPISGHDNLYWYRRVMGKEIKFLLHFVKESKQDESGMPNNRFLAERTGGTYSTLKVQPAELEDSGVYFCASSPGTGRYEQYFGPGTRLTVT.

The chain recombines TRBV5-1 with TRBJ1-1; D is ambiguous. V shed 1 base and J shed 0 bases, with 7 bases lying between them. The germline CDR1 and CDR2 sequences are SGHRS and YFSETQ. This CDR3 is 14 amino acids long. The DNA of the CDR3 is TGCGCCAGCAGCTTGAACAGCATGAACACTGAAGCTTTCTTT. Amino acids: CASSLNSMNTEAFF.